Each of the 10 T cell receptor beta chains below was sequenced from the same sample in a study of blood T cell repertoires in COVID-19. Assay: immunoSEQ multiplex PCR; the TCRdb copy retains only in-frame clones and omits some. Of fewer than 150,000 clones listed, approximately 86% are singletons. Sample: peripheral blood. The source is a human donor in a cohort sampled during active COVID-19.

The chain uses TRBV4-2 and TRBJ1-2; TRBD1 is a possible D gene (5 bases). Germline CDR1 is LGHNA and CDR2 is YNFKEQ. The CDR3 spans 15 residues. V shed 5 bases and J shed 4 bases, with 17 bases lying between them. This CDR3 reads CASSDRSGPSYGYTF. CDR3 nucleotide sequence: TGTGCCAGCAGCGATCGTTCAGGGCCCTCCTATGGCTACACCTTC.

This sequence joins TRBV9 and TRBJ2-3; the D is unclear. Germline V gene sequence: CDR1 SGDLS, CDR2 YYNGEE. Trimming cost V 3 bases and J 4 bases, with 9 bases left between them. CDR3 length: 13 residues. The CDR3 protein is CASSALPADTQYF. The CDR3 DNA reads TGTGCCAGCAGCGCCTTACCAGCAGATACGCAGTATTTT.

The V gene is TRBV28, the J gene TRBJ2-3, with D unclear. Between the trimmed V and J ends, which lost 7 bases and 4 bases, there was a span of 15 bases. Germline V CDR1 and CDR2: MDHEN, SYDVKM. This CDR3 is built from 14 residues. CDR3 loop: CASNSYREPDTQYF. The CDR3 DNA reads TGTGCCAGCAACTCCTACAGAGAACCAGATACGCAGTATTTT.

This clone was detected a few times. The chain has TRBV19 and TRBJ2-1, with 11 bases identical to TRBD2. The CDR3 has 17 amino acids. After removal of 4 bases from V and 8 bases from J, the junction contained 13 bases not matched to a gene. Per germline, CDR1 LNHDA and CDR2 SQIVND (reference sequence). The CDR3 region has the DNA TGTGCCAGTAGTACTGTCCGGACGACTAGCGGGATGGATGAGCAGTTCTTC. It encodes CASSTVRTTSGMDEQFF.

The chain joins TRBV7-4 to TRBJ2-7; D may be TRBD1 (6 bases). Germline V gene lookup returns CDR1 SGHVT and CDR2 SQSDAQ. The germline V and J ends were trimmed by 1 base and 4 bases, with 14 bases remaining between them. The CDR3 runs to 15 residues. The CDR3 loop reads CASSLGTEQGYEQYF. DNA for the CDR3: TGTGCCAGCAGCTTAGGAACCGAACAGGGATACGAGCAGTACTTC.

The chain is built from TRBV7-8 and TRBJ2-2; D is possibly TRBD2 (6 bases). From germline, CDR1 is SGHVS and CDR2 FQNEAQ. With 5 bases removed from V and 4 bases from J, the gap between germline ends came to 11 bases. This CDR3 has 14 residues. In DNA form, the CDR3 reads TGTGCCAGCAGCCGGGGACTTACCACCGGGGAGCTGTTTTTT. Residues: CASSRGLTTGELFF. Full variable domain (remainder filled in from reference TRBV7-8 and TRBJ2-2): GAGVSQSPRYKVAKRGQDVALRCDPISGHVSLFWYQQALGQGPEFLTYFQNEAQLDKSGLPSDRFFAERPEGSVSTLKIQRTQQEDSAVYLCASSRGLTTGELFFGEGSRLTVL.

The chain uses TRBV2 and TRBJ1-2; D unclear. V was cut by 6 bases and J by 4 bases, with 15 bases left in between. This CDR3 spans 14 amino acids. Germline V gives CDR1 SNHLY, CDR2 FYNNEI. The CDR3 spells CASSLTQAGYGYTF. The CDR3 nucleotides are TGTGCCAGCAGCCTAACCCAGGCCGGCTATGGCTACACCTTC. The full variable domain, completed using reference TRBV2 and TRBJ1-2, is EPEVTQTPSHQVTQMGQEVILRCVPISNHLYFYWYRQILGQKVEFLVSFYNNEISEKSEIFDDQFSVERPDGSNFTLKIRSTKLEDSAMYFCASSLTQAGYGYTFGSGTRLTVV.

The chain links TRBV7-2 to TRBJ2-7, with TRBD1 identical over 7 bases. The CDR3 is 14 residues long. The germline CDR1 and CDR2 sequences are SGHTA and FQGNSA. V dropped 8 bases and J dropped 1; count of bases not matched to a gene: 8. CDR3 sequence (DNA): TGTGCCAGCGGAGCCGGGACAGCTTCCTACGAGCAGTACTTC. Encoded protein: CASGAGTASYEQYF.

This rearrangement joins TRBV7-2 to TRBJ2-3, with TRBD2 matching over 7 bases. V gave up 5 bases and J gave up 2 bases; unmatched junction bases: 7. Germline V lookup: CDR1 SGHTA, CDR2 FQGNSA. This CDR3 has 15 residues. CDR3 nucleotides: TGTGCCAGCAGCCACAGGACTAGGGCCACAGATACGCAGTATTTT. Residues: CASSHRTRATDTQYF.

This CDR3 is CASRPTGNLDTQYF. In DNA form, the CDR3 reads TGTGCCAGCAGGCCGACAGGGAACTTGGATACGCAGTATTTT. The rearrangement links TRBV11-3 to TRBJ2-3; the match to TRBD1 covers 7 bases. Trimming at V came to 6 bases and at J to 6 bases, leaving 9 bases not matched to a gene. The CDR3 totals 14 residues. The germline V gene encodes CDR1 SGHNT and CDR2 YENEEA.